Each of the 10 T cell receptor beta chains below was sequenced from the same sample in a study of T cell responses to AZD1222 COVID-19 vaccine. The data were produced by immunoSEQ multiplex PCR, yet TCRdb's version contains in-frame clones alone and is incomplete. The sample has roughly 45,000 clones, approximately 83% seen once. Sequences were derived from peripheral blood, sampled 28 days after the second AZD1222 dose. These receptors were collected from an adult who received the AZD1222 COVID-19 vaccine.

This chain uses TRBV5-1 with TRBJ1-3, with D uncertain. The CDR3 contains 15 residues. Germline V gene lookup returns CDR1 SGHRS and CDR2 YFSETQ. V gave up 0 bases and J gave up 0 bases, with 7 bases separating them. CDR3 nucleotides: TGCGCCAGCAGCTTGGACAGCTACTCTGGAAACACCATATATTTT. Encoded protein: CASSLDSYSGNTIYF.

The V call is TRBV24-1, the J call TRBJ2-3, with D perhaps matching TRBD1 (6 bases). The CDR3 extends over 16 amino acids. V lost 4 bases, J lost 0 bases, and 13 bases lay in between. The germline V gene encodes CDR1 KGHDR and CDR2 SFDVKD. For the CDR3, the DNA is TGTGCCACCAGTGACCCCGGGACATCTAGCACAGATACGCAGTATTTT. Amino acids: CATSDPGTSSTDTQYF.

The J gene is TRBJ1-6, the V gene TRBV5-1; D is ambiguous. V was shortened by 3 bases and J by 8 bases, with 15 bases between the two germline ends. Germline V gene sequence: CDR1 SGHRS, CDR2 YFSETQ. This CDR3 comprises 15 residues. The CDR3 is CASSSRAATDSPLHF. The CDR3 DNA is TGCGCCAGCAGCTCCCGGGCGGCTACAGATTCACCCCTCCACTTT. Using reference TRBV5-1 and TRBJ1-6 for the parts outside the CDR3, the full variable domain is KAGVTQTPRYLIKTRGQQVTLSCSPISGHRSVSWYQQTPGQGLQFLFEYFSETQRNKGNFPGRFSGRQFSNSRSEMNVSTLELGDSALYLCASSSRAATDSPLHFGNGTRLTVT.

This chain uses TRBV5-1 with TRBJ2-7; D is undetermined. Germline values: CDR1 SGHRS, CDR2 YFSETQ. V dropped 5 bases and J dropped 3 bases, with 15 bases sitting between them. There are 14 residues in the CDR3. The CDR3 region is CASRSVGRIYEQYF. CDR3 DNA: TGCGCCAGCAGGTCAGTGGGTCGCATCTACGAGCAGTACTTC. Full variable domain (missing parts from reference TRBV5-1 and TRBJ2-7): KAGVTQTPRYLIKTRGQQVTLSCSPISGHRSVSWYQQTPGQGLQFLFEYFSETQRNKGNFPGRFSGRQFSNSRSEMNVSTLELGDSALYLCASRSVGRIYEQYFGPGTRLTVT.

This sequence joins TRBV10-1 and TRBJ2-1; no firm D call. The V and J ends lost 6 bases and 5 bases respectively, with 14 bases between them. There are 14 residues in the CDR3. The germline CDR1 and CDR2 sequences are WNHNN and SYGVQD (reference sequence). The chain's CDR3 is CASRRRNFNNEQFF. The CDR3 coding sequence is TGCGCCAGCAGACGAAGGAACTTTAACAATGAGCAGTTCTTC.

This chain uses TRBV19 with TRBJ2-5, with D hard to call. The CDR3 runs 12 residues. Looked up from germline, CDR1 is LNHDA and CDR2 is SQIVND (reference sequence). V lost 2 bases and J lost 2, with 3 bases in between. The CDR3 sequence is CASSIRQETQYF. The CDR3 nucleotides are TGTGCCAGTAGTATAAGACAAGAGACCCAGTACTTC.

The gene calls are TRBV2 and TRBJ1-1; tentatively, D is TRBD1 (6 bases). V shed 6 bases and J shed 8 bases, with 10 bases lying between them. CDR1 SNHLY and CDR2 FYNNEI come from the germline V gene. The CDR3 loop spans 11 amino acids. CDR3 protein: CASRNRAEAFF. The CDR3 nucleotides are TGTGCCAGCAGAAACAGGGCGGAAGCTTTCTTT.

This chain uses TRBV19 with TRBJ1-2; 9 bases align to TRBD1. The length of the CDR3 is 13 residues. The germline V gene has CDR1 LNHDA and CDR2 SQIVND (reference sequence). After removal of 5 bases from V and 7 bases from J, the junction contained 5 bases not matched to a gene. The CDR3 protein is CASSVQGARGYTF. CDR3 DNA: TGTGCCAGTAGTGTACAGGGGGCGCGTGGCTACACCTTC.

This chain connects TRBV5-1 to TRBJ1-3, with D maybe TRBD1 (5 bases). The V gene's germline CDR1 is SGHRS and CDR2 YFSETQ. This CDR3 has 18 residues. With 4 bases removed from V and 1 base from J, the gap between germline ends came to 21 bases. The CDR3, as DNA: TGCGCCAGCAGCCCCGGGCCCCTTCTCAGGGTGTCTGGAAACACCATATATTTT. It is translated as CASSPGPLLRVSGNTIYF.

This clone was counted once. The DNA of the CDR3 is TGTGCCAGTAGTCAGTCCGACTACTCCGAGCAGTACTTC. Amino acids: CASSQSDYSEQYF. The V call is TRBV19, the J call TRBJ2-7, with D perhaps TRBD2 (5 bases). Trimming removed 5 bases from V and 6 bases from J, with 14 bases in between. Germline loops: CDR1 LNHDA, CDR2 SQIVND (reference sequence). The CDR3 is 13 residues long.